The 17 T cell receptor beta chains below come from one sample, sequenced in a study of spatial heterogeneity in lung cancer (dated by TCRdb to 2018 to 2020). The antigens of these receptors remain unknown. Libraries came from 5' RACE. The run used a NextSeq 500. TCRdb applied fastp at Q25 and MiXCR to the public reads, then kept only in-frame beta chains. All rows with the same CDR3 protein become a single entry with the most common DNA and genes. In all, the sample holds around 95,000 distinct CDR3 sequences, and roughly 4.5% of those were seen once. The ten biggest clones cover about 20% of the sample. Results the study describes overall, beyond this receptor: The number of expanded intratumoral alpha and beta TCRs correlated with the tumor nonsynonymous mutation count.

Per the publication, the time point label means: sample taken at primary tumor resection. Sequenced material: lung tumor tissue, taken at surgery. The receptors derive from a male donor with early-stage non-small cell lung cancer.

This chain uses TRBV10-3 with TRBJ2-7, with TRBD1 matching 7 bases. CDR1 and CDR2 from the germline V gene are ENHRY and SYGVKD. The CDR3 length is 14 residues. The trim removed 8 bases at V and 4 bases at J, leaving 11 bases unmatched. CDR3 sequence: CAIGGQQEKYEQYF. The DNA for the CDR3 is TGTGCCATCGGGGGACAGCAAGAAAAGTACGAGCAGTACTTC.

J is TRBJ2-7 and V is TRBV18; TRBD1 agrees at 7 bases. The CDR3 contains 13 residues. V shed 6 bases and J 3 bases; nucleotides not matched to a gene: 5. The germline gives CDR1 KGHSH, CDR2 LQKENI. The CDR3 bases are TGTGCCAGCTCGTCCGGGACAGACTACGAGCAGTACTTC. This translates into CASSSGTDYEQYF.

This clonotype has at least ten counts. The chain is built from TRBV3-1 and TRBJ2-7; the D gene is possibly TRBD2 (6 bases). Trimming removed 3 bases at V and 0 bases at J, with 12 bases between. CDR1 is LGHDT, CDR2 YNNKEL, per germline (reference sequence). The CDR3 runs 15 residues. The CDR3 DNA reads TGTGCCAGCAGCCACGGGGGACTCACCTCCTACGAGCAGTACTTC. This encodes CASSHGGLTSYEQYF.

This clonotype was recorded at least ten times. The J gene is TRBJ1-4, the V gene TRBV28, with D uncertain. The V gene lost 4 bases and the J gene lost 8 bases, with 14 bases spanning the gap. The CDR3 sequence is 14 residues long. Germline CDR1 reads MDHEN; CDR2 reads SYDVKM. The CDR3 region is CASSWRDIGEKLFF. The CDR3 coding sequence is TGTGCCAGCAGTTGGAGGGATATTGGGGAAAAACTGTTTTTT.

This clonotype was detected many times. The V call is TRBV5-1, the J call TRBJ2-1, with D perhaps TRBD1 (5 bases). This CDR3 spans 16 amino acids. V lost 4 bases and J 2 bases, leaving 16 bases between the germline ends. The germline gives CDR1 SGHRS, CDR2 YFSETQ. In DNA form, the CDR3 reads TGCGCCAGCAGCACAACTTCAGGGCATGCCTACAATGAGCAGTTCTTC. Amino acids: CASSTTSGHAYNEQFF.

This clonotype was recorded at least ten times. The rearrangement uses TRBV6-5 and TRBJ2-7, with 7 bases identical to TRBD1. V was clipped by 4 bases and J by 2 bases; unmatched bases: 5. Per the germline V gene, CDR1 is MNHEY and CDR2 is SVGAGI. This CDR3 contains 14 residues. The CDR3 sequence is CASSSTGTTYEQYF. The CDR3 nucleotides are TGTGCCAGCAGTTCGACAGGGACGACCTACGAGCAGTACTTC.

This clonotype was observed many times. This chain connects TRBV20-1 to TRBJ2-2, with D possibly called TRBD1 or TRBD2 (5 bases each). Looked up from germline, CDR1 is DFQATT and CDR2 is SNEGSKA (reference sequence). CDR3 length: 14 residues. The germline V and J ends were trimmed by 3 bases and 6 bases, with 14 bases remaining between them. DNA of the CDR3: TGCAGTGCTAGCCGGGACCACCTTGCCGGGGAGCTGTTTTTT. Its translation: CSASRDHLAGELFF.

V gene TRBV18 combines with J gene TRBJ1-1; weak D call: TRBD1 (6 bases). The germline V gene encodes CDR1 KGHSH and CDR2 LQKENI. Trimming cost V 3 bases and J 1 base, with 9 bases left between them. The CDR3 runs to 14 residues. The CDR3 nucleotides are TGTGCCAGCTCACCCCAGGGGAGGAACACTGAAGCTTTCTTT. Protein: CASSPQGRNTEAFF.

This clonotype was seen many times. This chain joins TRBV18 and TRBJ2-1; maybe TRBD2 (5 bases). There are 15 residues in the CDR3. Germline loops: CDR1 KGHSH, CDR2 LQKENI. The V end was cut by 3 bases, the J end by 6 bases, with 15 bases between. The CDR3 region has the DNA TGTGCCAGCTCACCGACTCTCGGGGAACTCAATGAGCAGTTCTTC. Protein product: CASSPTLGELNEQFF. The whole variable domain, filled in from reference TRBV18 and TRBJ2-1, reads NAGVMQNPRHLVRRRGQEARLRCSPMKGHSHVYWYRQLPEEGLKFMVYLQKENIIDESGMPKERFSAEFPKEGPSILRIQQVVRGDSAAYFCASSPTLGELNEQFFGPGTRLTVL.

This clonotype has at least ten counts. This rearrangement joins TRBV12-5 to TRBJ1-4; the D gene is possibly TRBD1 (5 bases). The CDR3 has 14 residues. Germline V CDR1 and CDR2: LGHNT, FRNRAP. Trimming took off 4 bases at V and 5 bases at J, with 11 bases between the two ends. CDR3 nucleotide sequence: TGTGCTAGTGGTTCCCCCAGGGTCAATGAAAAACTGTTTTTT. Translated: CASGSPRVNEKLFF.

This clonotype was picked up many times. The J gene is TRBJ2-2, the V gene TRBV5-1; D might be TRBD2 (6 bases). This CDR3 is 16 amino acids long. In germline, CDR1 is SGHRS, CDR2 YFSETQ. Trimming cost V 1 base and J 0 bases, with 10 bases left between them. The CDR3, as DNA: TGCGCCAGCAGCTTGTGGGGCGGGGCGAACACCGGGGAGCTGTTTTTT. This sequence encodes CASSLWGGANTGELFF.

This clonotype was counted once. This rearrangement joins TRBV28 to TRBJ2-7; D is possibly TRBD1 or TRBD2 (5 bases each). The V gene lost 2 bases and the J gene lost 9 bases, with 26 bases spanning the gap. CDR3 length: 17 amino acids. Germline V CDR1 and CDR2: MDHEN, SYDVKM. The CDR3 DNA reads TGTGCCAGCAGTTTACCAGCTCTCGGGGCTATCTCGGCGGGGCAGTACTTC. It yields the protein CASSLPALGAISAGQYF.

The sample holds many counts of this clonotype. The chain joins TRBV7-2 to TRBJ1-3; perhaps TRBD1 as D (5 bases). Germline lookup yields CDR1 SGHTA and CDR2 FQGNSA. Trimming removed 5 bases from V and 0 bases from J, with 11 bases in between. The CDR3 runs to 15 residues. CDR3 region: CASSQSGSSGNTIYF. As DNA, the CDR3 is TGTGCCAGCAGCCAATCAGGGAGCTCTGGAAACACCATATATTTT. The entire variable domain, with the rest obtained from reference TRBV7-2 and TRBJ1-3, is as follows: GAGVSQSPSNKVTEKGKDVELRCDPISGHTALYWYRQSLGQGLEFLIYFQGNSAPDKSGLPSDRFSAERTGGSVSTLTIQRTQQEDSAVYLCASSQSGSSGNTIYFGEGSWLTVV.

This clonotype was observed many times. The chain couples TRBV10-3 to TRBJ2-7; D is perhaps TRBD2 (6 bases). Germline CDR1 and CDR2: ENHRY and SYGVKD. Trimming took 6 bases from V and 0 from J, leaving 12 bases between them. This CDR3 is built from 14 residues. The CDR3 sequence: CAIRPGLGSYEQYF. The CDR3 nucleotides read TGTGCCATCAGACCGGGACTCGGCTCCTACGAGCAGTACTTC.

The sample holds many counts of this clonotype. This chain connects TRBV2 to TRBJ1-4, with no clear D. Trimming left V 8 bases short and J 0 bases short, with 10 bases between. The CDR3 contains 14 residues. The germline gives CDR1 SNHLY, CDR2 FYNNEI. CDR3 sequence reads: CASVRDTTNEKLFF. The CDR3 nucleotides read TGTGCCAGCGTGAGGGATACAACTAATGAAAAACTGTTTTTT.

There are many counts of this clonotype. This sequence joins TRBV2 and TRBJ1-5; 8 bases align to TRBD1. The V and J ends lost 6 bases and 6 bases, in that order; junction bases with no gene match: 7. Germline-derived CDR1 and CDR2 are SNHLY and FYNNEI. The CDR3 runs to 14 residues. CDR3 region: CASRSGGAGQPQHF. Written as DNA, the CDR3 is TGTGCCAGCAGGTCAGGGGGCGCGGGTCAGCCCCAGCATTTT.

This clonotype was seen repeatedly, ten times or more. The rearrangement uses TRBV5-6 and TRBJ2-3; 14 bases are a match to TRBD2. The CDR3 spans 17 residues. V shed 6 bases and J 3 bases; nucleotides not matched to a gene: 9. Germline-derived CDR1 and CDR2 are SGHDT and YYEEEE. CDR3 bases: TGTGCCAGCACCTTAACAGGGACTAGCGGGAGAACAGATACGCAGTATTTT. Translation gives CASTLTGTSGRTDTQYF.